Listed below are T cell receptor beta chains from one sample, sequenced in a study of blood T cell repertoires in COVID-19. The protocol was immunoSEQ multiplex PCR, while the TCRdb copy is restricted to in-frame clones and leaves out a portion. The sample lists under 400,000 clones, 90% seen once, with about 6.5% in the top ten. The sequencing input was peripheral blood. The receptors were sampled from a man younger than 35 with active or convalescent COVID-19. The CDR3 runs from the conserved cysteine through the conserved F or W. Each record gives: J gene, D gene, V gene, clone size, CDR3 protein, CDR3 DNA. D genes are given only for firm matches. Size is stated for part of the rows, as once, few or many counts, or as a class when the clone is expanded.

TRBJ1-1 | . | TRBV28 | . | CASSLGPRGSMNTEAFF | TGTGCCAGCAGTTTGGGCCCGCGGGGTTCCATGAACACTGAAGCTTTCTTT
TRBJ1-5 | TRBD1 | TRBV27 | . | CASSIDRAGNQPQHF | TGTGCCAGCAGTATCGACAGGGCCGGCAATCAGCCCCAGCATTTT
TRBJ2-7 | . | TRBV6-5 | . | CASSRYEQYF | TGTGCCAGCAGTCGCTACGAGCAGTACTTC
TRBJ2-3 | . | TRBV28 | . | CASSLAIAASTDTQYF | TGTGCCAGCAGTTTAGCCATAGCGGCTAGCACAGATACGCAGTATTTT
TRBJ1-1 | TRBD1 | TRBV7-3 | once | CASSDPTGGYPEAFF | TGTGCCAGCAGCGACCCGACAGGGGGATATCCTGAAGCTTTCTTT
TRBJ2-4 | . | TRBV7-9 | . | CASSLADSLAKNIQYF | TGTGCCAGCAGCTTGGCTGATTCCTTAGCCAAAAACATTCAGTACTTC
TRBJ2-5 | . | TRBV28 | . | CASSLGWQTQYF | TGTGCCAGCAGTTTAGGTTGGCAGACCCAGTACTTC
TRBJ1-4 | . | TRBV5-1 | . | CASTPLGRSNEKLFF | TGCGCCAGCACCCCCCTGGGGAGATCCAATGAAAAACTGTTTTTT
TRBJ1-5 | TRBD1 | TRBV25-1 | . | CASSVGQGASQPQHF | TGTGCCAGCAGTGTTGGACAGGGGGCCAGTCAGCCCCAGCATTTT
TRBJ2-7 | . | TRBV19 | . | CASSSDRSLGQYF | TGTGCCAGTAGTAGCGACAGATCCCTCGGGCAGTACTTC
TRBJ1-2 | TRBD1 | TRBV9 | . | CASSELSGTGGYTF | TGTGCCAGCAGCGAATTAAGTGGGACAGGGGGCTACACCTTC
TRBJ1-5 | . | TRBV9 | . | CASSVNSNQPQHF | TGTGCCAGCAGCGTTAATAGCAATCAGCCCCAGCATTTT
TRBJ1-3 | . | TRBV2 | . | CASSEGTSSGNTIYF | TGTGCCAGCAGTGAAGGGACATCCTCTGGAAACACCATATATTTT